This T cell receptor beta chain was captured in a study of cytomegalovirus exposure and HLA in healthy donors. Germline assignment: CDR1 SGDLS and CDR2 YYNGEE. The J segment lost 0 bases and the V segment lost 6 bases, leaving 4 bases of the junction unmatched. There are 14 residues in the CDR3. Primers for the PCR totalled 60 Vbeta and 13 Jbeta. In the original processing: There were around 78 million unique TCR beta chains by a later count, and about 12 million of them were shared. Sequencing was performed with immunoSEQ multiplex PCR; in TCRdb, only in-frame clones are kept and a portion is missing. The V and J calls and the clone size are those of that table, but D and trimming were determined from the DNA. This table has roughly 100,000 clones, 71% appearing once.

Sequencing used PBMCs. The chain has TRBV9 and TRBJ2-7, with 9 positions matching TRBD1. The TCR was taken from a female donor in good health and CMV-seronegative. The CDR3 DNA sequence: TGTGCCAGCACGCCGACAGGGGGCTCCTACGAGCAGTACTTC. Translating it yields CASTPTGGSYEQYF.